The subject of this entry is one T cell receptor beta chain. Its antigen remains unidentified. Profiled with immunoSEQ multiplex PCR; TCRdb holds only in-frame clones, not every one. Seen here are 65,000 to 95,000 clones, 90% to 95% observed once, and the top ten hold 2.3%. This CDR3 is 14 amino acids long. The germline V and J ends were trimmed by 8 bases and 7 bases, with 18 bases remaining between them. From germline, CDR1 is MNHNS and CDR2 SASEGT. The data were taken from a study of OX40 agonist ivuxolimab in advanced cancers. Patients were ineligible given autoimmune disease history or systemic immunosuppression. Study observations and caveats: More expanded clones were found, on average, in CD8+ than in CD4+ T cells. Those patients achieving a partial response at 0.1-3.0 mg/kg showed among the lowest clonal expansion.

Sequencing used CD4+ or CD8+ T cells sorted from blood, obtained in a trial of the OX40 agonist ivuxolimab. The receptor was isolated from an adult with an advanced solid tumor such as melanoma, head and neck, liver or kidney cancer. V and J are TRBV6-1 and TRBJ2-1; D may be TRBD2 (6 bases). CDR3 loop: CASRARGIGNEQFF. The CDR3 DNA is TGTGCCAGCCGGGCACGGGGGATTGGGAATGAGCAGTTCTTC.